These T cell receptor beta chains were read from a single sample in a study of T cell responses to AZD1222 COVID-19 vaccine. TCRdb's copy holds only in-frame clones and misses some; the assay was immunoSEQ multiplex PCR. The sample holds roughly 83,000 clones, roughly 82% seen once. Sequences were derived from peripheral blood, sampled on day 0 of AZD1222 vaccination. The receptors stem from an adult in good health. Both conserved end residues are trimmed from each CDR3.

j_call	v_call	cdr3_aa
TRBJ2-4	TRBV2	ASRNSGVAKNIQY
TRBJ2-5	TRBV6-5	ASSYSGGRETQY
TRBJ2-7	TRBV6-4	ASSHHRGGSSYEQY
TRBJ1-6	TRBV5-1	ASSLSTVWDNNSPLH
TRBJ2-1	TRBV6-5	ASSYRTEDNEQF
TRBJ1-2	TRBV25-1	ASSGGPIVSAGYT
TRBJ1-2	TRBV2	ASRPGTGRFYGYT
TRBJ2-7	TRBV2	ASSPGWGDEQY
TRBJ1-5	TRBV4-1	ASSQDSGPRQPQH
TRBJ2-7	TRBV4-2	ASSQAASGGVYEQY
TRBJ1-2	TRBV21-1	ASSKEGRSYGYT
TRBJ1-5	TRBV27	ASSSYNQPQH
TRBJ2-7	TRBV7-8	ASSVRQGASEQY
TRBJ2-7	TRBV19	ASSYTGTSLPPYEQY
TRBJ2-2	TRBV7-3	ASSLWGESTGELF
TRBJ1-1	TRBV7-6	ASSLGGGFPNTEAF
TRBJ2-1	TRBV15	ATSRAHAGYNEQF
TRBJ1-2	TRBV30	AWRRDRGGYGYT
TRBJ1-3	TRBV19	ASGAGVGNTIY
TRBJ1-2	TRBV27	ASSFGSDYGYT
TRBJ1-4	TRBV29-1	SVGPSGGTNEKLF
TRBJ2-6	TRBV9	ATSGGLHSGANVLT
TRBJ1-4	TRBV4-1	ASSRSQGAGEKLF
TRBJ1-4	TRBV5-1	ASSLGAGSEKLF
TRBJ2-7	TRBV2	ASSDLVVYGASYEQY
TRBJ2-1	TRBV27	ASSPGQGGYNEQF
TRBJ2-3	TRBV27	ASSENPLPDTQY
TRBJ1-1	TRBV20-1	SAGSREAF
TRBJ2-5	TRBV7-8	ASSLEFGTSGGGETQY
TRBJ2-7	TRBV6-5	ASSRTGVAYEQY
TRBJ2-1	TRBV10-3	AISESGGRKTYNEQF
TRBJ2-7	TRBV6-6	ASSYSIPSSQIEQY
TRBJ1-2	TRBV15	ATSLEGRGYGYT
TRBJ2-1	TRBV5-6	ASSPTGTSIEQF
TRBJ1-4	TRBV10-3	AISQGREKLF
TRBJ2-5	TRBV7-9	ASSLIALAGLETQY
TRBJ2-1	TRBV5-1	ASSPFSGGSYNEQF
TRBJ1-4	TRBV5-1	ASSLETGGKEKLF
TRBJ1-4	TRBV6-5	ASSYGGLANEKLF
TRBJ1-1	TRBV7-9	ASSLVSQGTEAF
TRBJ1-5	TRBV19	ASSNWPSYSNQPQH
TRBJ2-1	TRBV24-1	ATSDQRNEQF
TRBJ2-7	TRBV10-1	ASSDGGREHEQY
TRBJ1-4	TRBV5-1	ASRTFSGAANEKLF
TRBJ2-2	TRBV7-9	ASAPTGELF
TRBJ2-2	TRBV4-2	ASSQAGGLAGFGGELF
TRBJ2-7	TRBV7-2	ASSFRRDSYEQY
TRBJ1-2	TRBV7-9	ASSYGAAPMGGYT